Presented here are 14 T cell receptor beta chains from one specimen sequenced in a study of blood T cell repertoires in COVID-19. Data came from immunoSEQ multiplex PCR; TCRdb stores just in-frame clones and leaves some out. The repertoire has approximately 68,000 clones, approximately 86% of them found once; the top ten carry 15% to 20%. Sequencing was carried out using peripheral blood. The receptor set was obtained from a man older than 75 with active COVID-19.

This clone was counted once. The chain joins TRBV3-1 (or the pseudogene TRBV3-2) to TRBJ2-2; 10 bases align to TRBD1. J was trimmed by 5 bases and V by 7 bases; bases with no gene match: 7. CDR1 is LGHDT, CDR2 YNNKEL, per germline (reference sequence). The CDR3 extends over 15 amino acids. CDR3 sequence (DNA): TGTGCCAGCAAAGTTGGGACAGGGGATACCGGGGAGCTGTTTTTT. Its translation: CASKVGTGDTGELFF.

V and J are TRBV9 and TRBJ2-7; no definite D call. Trimming shortened V by 0 bases and J by 2 bases, and 12 bases separated the two germline ends. From germline, CDR1 is SGDLS and CDR2 YYNGEE. This CDR3 comprises 15 residues. The CDR3 nucleotides read TGTGCCAGCAGCGTAGCGAGTGGTCGGGCCTACGAGCAGTACTTC. Translated, it gives CASSVASGRAYEQYF.

The chain links TRBV19 to TRBJ1-5; D call uncertain. Trimming pared 3 bases from V and 3 bases from J, leaving 9 bases between. Germline V CDR1 and CDR2: LNHDA, SQIVND (reference sequence). CDR3 length equals 14 residues. DNA for the CDR3: TGTGCCAGTAGTATGGGCAGCAACAATCAGCCCCAGCATTTT. Translating it yields CASSMGSNNQPQHF.

The V gene is TRBV11-1, the J gene TRBJ2-1; 11 bases line up with TRBD2. The germline gives CDR1 SGHAT, CDR2 FQDESV (reference sequence). The CDR3 runs 16 residues. V dropped 0 bases and J dropped 7; count of bases not matched to a gene: 5. The CDR3 sequence is CASSLAPSGGSNEQFF. The CDR3 DNA sequence: TGTGCCAGCAGCTTAGCGCCTAGCGGGGGGAGTAATGAGCAGTTCTTC.

CDR3 sequence: CAISDSIAGGPYEQYF. DNA of the CDR3: TGTGCCATCAGTGATTCTATCGCAGGGGGCCCCTACGAGCAGTACTTC. This chain uses TRBV10-3 with TRBJ2-7; 8 nucleotides agree with TRBD1. The CDR3 covers 16 residues. Germline V gene sequence: CDR1 ENHRY, CDR2 SYGVKD. The V segment lost 3 bases and the J segment 2 bases; nucleotides outside the gene matches: 9.

This chain joins TRBV5-4 and TRBJ1-3; no clear D gene. V was pared by 2 bases and J by 3 bases, with 9 bases between. This CDR3 contains 14 residues. Germline-derived CDR1 and CDR2 are SGHNT and YYREEE (reference sequence). The CDR3 reads CASSLWHVGNTIYF. CDR3 sequence (DNA): TGTGCCAGCAGCTTATGGCATGTTGGAAACACCATATATTTT.

Judged by abundance, this clone is medium-sized (0.01 to 0.1%). The chain employs TRBV7-6 and TRBJ2-1, with 7 bases matching TRBD2. Germline CDR1 reads SGHVS; CDR2 reads FNYEAQ. The junction had 5 bases not matched to a gene; V was cut back by 1 base and J by 5 bases. This CDR3 has 15 amino acids. CDR3 loop: CASSLEAGTHNEQFF. CDR3 DNA sequence: TGTGCCAGCAGCTTAGAAGCGGGGACCCACAATGAGCAGTTCTTC.

This clone came up a few times. The rearrangement joins TRBV15 to TRBJ2-1; D uncertain. V lost 4 bases and J lost 10, with 14 bases in between. In germline, CDR1 is LNHNV, CDR2 YYDKDF (reference sequence). This CDR3 has 13 amino acids. The CDR3 protein is CATSKLGEAEQFF. The CDR3 DNA reads as TGTGCCACCAGCAAACTGGGTGAGGCAGAGCAGTTCTTC.

The chain recombines TRBV18 with TRBJ1-1; weak D call: TRBD1 (6 bases). CDR1 and CDR2 from the germline V gene are KGHSH and LQKENI. The CDR3 extends over 14 amino acids. Trimming cost V 5 bases and J 1 base, with 11 bases left between them. The CDR3 region is CASSFGQKNTEAFF. As DNA, the CDR3 is TGTGCCAGCTCATTCGGACAGAAGAACACTGAAGCTTTCTTT. Full variable domain (rest looked up from reference TRBV18 and TRBJ1-1): NAGVMQNPRHLVRRRGQEARLRCSPMKGHSHVYWYRQLPEEGLKFMVYLQKENIIDESGMPKERFSAEFPKEGPSILRIQQVVRGDSAAYFCASSFGQKNTEAFFGQGTRLTVV.

V is TRBV24-1 and J is TRBJ2-3, with D unresolved. The V and J ends lost 2 bases and 5 bases respectively, with 7 bases between them. The germline gives CDR1 KGHDR, CDR2 SFDVKD. The CDR3 runs to 13 residues. The CDR3 nucleotides read TGTGCCACCAGTGATTCAGGTCTAGATACGCAGTATTTT. Translated, it gives CATSDSGLDTQYF.

This clone showed up just a few times. The chain joins TRBV6-2 or TRBV6-3 to TRBJ2-7; 7 bases match TRBD1. With V trimmed by 2 bases and J by 2 bases, 12 bases remained unmatched. The CDR3 sequence is 17 residues long. Germline V CDR1 and CDR2: MNHEY, SVGEGT. This chain's CDR3 is CASSYPTSGTVTYEQYF. The CDR3 DNA sequence: TGTGCCAGCAGTTACCCCACATCGGGGACAGTTACCTACGAGCAGTACTTC.

The gene calls are TRBV28 and TRBJ2-7; D might be TRBD1 (6 bases). Germline assignment: CDR1 MDHEN and CDR2 SYDVKM. Trimming took off 10 bases at V and 2 bases at J, with 12 bases between the two ends. The CDR3 totals 12 residues. CDR3 nucleotides: TGTGCCATCGGGACAACGACCTACGAGCAGTACTTC. Its protein is CAIGTTTYEQYF.

The chain employs TRBV7-9 and TRBJ2-1; 10 bases line up with TRBD2. The junction had 7 bases not matched to a gene; V was cut back by 7 bases and J by 4 bases. In germline, CDR1 is SEHNR, CDR2 FQNEAQ (reference sequence). This CDR3 is built from 15 residues. For the CDR3, the DNA is TGTGCCAGCAATGATAAGCGGGGGGGTTACAATGAGCAGTTCTTC. This gives the protein CASNDKRGGYNEQFF. The whole variable domain, remainder taken from reference TRBV7-9 and TRBJ2-1, is DTGVSQNPRHKITKRGQNVTFRCDPISEHNRLYWYRQTLGQGPEFLTYFQNEAQLEKSRLLSDRFSAERPKGSFSTLEIQRTEQGDSAMYLCASNDKRGGYNEQFFGPGTRLTVL.

This clone was observed a handful of times. The chain has TRBV7-8 and TRBJ2-2; D is perhaps TRBD2 (5 bases). V lost 4 bases to trimming and J lost 1 base, with 10 bases between them. The CDR3 contains 15 residues. Germline CDR1 and CDR2: SGHVS and FQNEAQ. CDR3: CASSYSEKNTGELFF. The CDR3 nucleotides read TGTGCCAGCAGCTATAGCGAAAAGAACACCGGGGAGCTGTTTTTT.